This T cell receptor (beta chain) emerged from a study of CD4 T cells in relation to SARS-CoV-2 and coronaviruses. Study-wide context: Patient ages ranged from 21 to 72, median 38.

The assay was immunoSEQ multiplex PCR, and TCRdb's table has in-frame clones only and misses some. Among approximately 37,000 clones, 70% to 90% were seen once, and the ten largest hold about 3%. The length of the CDR3 is 14 residues. Germline values: CDR1 SEHNR, CDR2 FQNEAQ (reference sequence). V was shortened by 0 bases and J by 2 bases, with 8 bases between the two germline ends. The clonotype originates from an adult with COVID-19. The chain uses TRBV7-9 and TRBJ2-7; the D gene is possibly TRBD2 (5 bases). Material: memory CD4+ T cells from PBMCs. As DNA, the CDR3 is TGTGCCAGCAGCTTAGCGCGGGCCGCCTACGAGCAGTACTTC. Amino acids: CASSLARAAYEQYF.